The 6 T cell receptor beta chains below all came from one sample that was sequenced in a study of cytomegalovirus exposure and HLA in healthy donors. The PCR employed 60 Vbeta primers together with 13 Jbeta primers. Profiled with immunoSEQ multiplex PCR; TCRdb holds only in-frame clones, not every one. The sample records over 150,000 clones, 70% to 85% being singletons. The material sequenced was PBMCs. These receptors all come from a woman in her 30s in good health and CMV-seropositive.

This chain links TRBV5-8 with TRBJ2-3; D possibly corresponds to TRBD1 (6 bases). V was clipped by 3 bases and J by 5 bases, with 19 bases between them. This CDR3 is built from 16 residues. Per the germline V gene, CDR1 is SGHTS and CDR2 is YDEGEE. The CDR3 coding sequence is TGTGCCAGCAGCTCGGGTTGGGACCTAGGGGGAGATACGCAGTATTTT. Protein: CASSSGWDLGGDTQYF.

The V gene is TRBV18, the J gene TRBJ1-2; TRBD1 might be the D (6 bases). V was clipped by 3 bases and J by 0 bases, with 8 bases between them. Germline V gives CDR1 KGHSH, CDR2 LQKENI. The CDR3 consists of 14 residues. This CDR3 is CASSPRTANYGYTF. CDR3 in DNA: TGTGCCAGCTCACCCCGGACAGCTAACTATGGCTACACCTTC.

A note on this clone: This CDR3 is also generated by other DNA sequences in the sample. The chain has TRBV12-5 and TRBJ2-7; 9 nucleotides agree with TRBD1. There are 14 residues in the CDR3. Germline V CDR1 and CDR2: LGHNT, FRNRAP. J was trimmed by 3 bases and V by 5 bases; bases with no gene match: 5. DNA for the CDR3: TGTGCTAGTGGTCTCGGGACAGGGCTCTACGAGCAGTACTTC. It encodes CASGLGTGLYEQYF.

V is TRBV5-1 and J is TRBJ1-1; D is unresolved. The CDR3 sequence is 11 residues long. Trimming stripped 0 bases from V and 7 bases from J, with 4 bases between. Germline V gene data show CDR1 as SGHRS and CDR2 as YFSETQ. The CDR3 DNA follows: TGCGCCAGCAGCTTGGGGCATGAAGCTTTCTTT. Protein sequence: CASSLGHEAFF.

The chain has TRBV7-9 and TRBJ1-3; D is unresolved. Germline values: CDR1 SEHNR, CDR2 FQNEAQ (reference sequence). The CDR3 spans 17 residues. V lost 1 base and J 0 bases, leaving 13 bases between the germline ends. The CDR3 DNA is TGTGCCAGCAGCTTAGTGACGGCGGGGAGCTCTGGAAACACCATATATTTT. This sequence encodes CASSLVTAGSSGNTIYF.

This chain connects TRBV27 to TRBJ2-7; perhaps TRBD1 as D (6 bases). Germline-derived CDR1 and CDR2 are MNHEY and SMNVEV (reference sequence). Trimming took 6 bases from V and 0 from J, leaving 12 bases between them. CDR3 length equals 14 residues. Here the CDR3 DNA reads TGTGCCAGCAGCAGGCCGGGACACTCCTACGAGCAGTACTTC. This translates into CASSRPGHSYEQYF.